A single sample gave rise to the 17 T cell receptor beta chains below, sequenced in a study of tissue T cells after allogeneic stem cell transplantation. Data came from immunoSEQ multiplex PCR; TCRdb stores just in-frame clones and leaves some out. The sample records over 25,000 clones, 85% being singletons. Material: blood, obtained before transplantation. Receptors originate from a woman aged 18-55 years who later had graft-versus-host disease after an allogeneic stem cell transplant.

V usage is TRBV3-1 (or the pseudogene TRBV3-2) and J usage is TRBJ1-2; perhaps TRBD1 as D (5 bases). V lost 1 base to trimming and J lost 6 bases, with 9 bases between them. Germline assignment: CDR1 LGHDT and CDR2 YNNKEL (reference sequence). This CDR3 has 13 residues. The CDR3 region is CASSQGGWDGYTF. CDR3 DNA: TGTGCCAGCAGCCAAGGGGGGTGGGATGGCTACACCTTC.

The V gene is TRBV27, the J gene TRBJ2-7; the D gene is possibly TRBD2 (6 bases). Trimming left V 5 bases short and J 2 bases short, with 16 bases between. This CDR3 spans 15 amino acids. Germline V gene sequence: CDR1 MNHEY, CDR2 SMNVEV (reference sequence). DNA of the CDR3: TGTGCCAGCAGTCAGGTCTCGGGAGTACCCTACGAGCAGTACTTC. Translated, it gives CASSQVSGVPYEQYF.

The chain employs TRBV5-1 and TRBJ1-4; 8 nucleotides agree with TRBD1. V was pared by 2 bases and J by 4 bases, with 7 bases of the junction left unmatched. Germline lookup yields CDR1 SGHRS and CDR2 YFSETQ. The CDR3 length is 16 residues. CDR3 in amino acids: CASSLNGQGGNEKLFF. The DNA of the CDR3 is TGCGCCAGCAGCTTAAACGGACAGGGCGGTAATGAAAAACTGTTTTTT.

The chain has TRBV6-4 and TRBJ2-2, with no clear D. The CDR3 runs 13 residues. With 3 bases removed from V and 0 bases from J, the gap between germline ends came to 2 bases. Looked up from germline, CDR1 is MRHNA and CDR2 is SNTAGT. This chain's CDR3 is CASSEANTGELFF. DNA of the CDR3: TGTGCCAGCAGTGAAGCGAACACCGGGGAGCTGTTTTTT.

The chain combines TRBV5-4 with TRBJ1-2; D gene uncertain. V shed 1 base and J shed 5 bases, with 18 bases lying between them. The CDR3 runs to 16 residues. CDR1 is SGHNT and CDR2 is YYREEE in the germline V gene (reference sequence). DNA of the CDR3: TGTGCCAGCAGCTTGTCAGAGATGGCGTATTTTTATGGCTACACCTTC. Amino acids: CASSLSEMAYFYGYTF.

This clone was recorded once. V and J are TRBV13 and TRBJ2-3, with 12 bases matching TRBD2. The CDR3 runs to 21 residues. In germline, CDR1 is PRHDT, CDR2 FYEKMQ (reference sequence). V trimming: 0 bases; J trimming: 4 bases; junction bases outside the gene matches: 17. The CDR3 loop reads CASSLGLGLAGLAGDSDTQYF. CDR3 coding DNA: TGTGCCAGCAGCTTAGGCCTGGGACTAGCGGGTCTCGCCGGGGACTCAGATACGCAGTATTTT. Supplemented by reference TRBV13 and TRBJ2-3, the full variable domain reads AAGVIQSPRHLIKEKRETATLKCYPIPRHDTVYWYQQGPGQDPQFLISFYEKMQSDKGSIPDRFSAQQFSDYHSELNMSSLELGDSALYFCASSLGLGLAGLAGDSDTQYFGPGTRLTVL.

In DNA form, the CDR3 reads TGTGCCAGCAGCCCTAACAAAGATACGCAGTATTTT. Encoded protein: CASSPNKDTQYF. The chain has TRBV7-2 and TRBJ2-3; D not certain. CDR1 and CDR2 from the germline V gene are SGHTA and FQGNSA. This CDR3 has 12 residues. Trimming stripped 5 bases from V and 5 bases from J, with 8 bases between.

This clone was counted a few times. The chain employs TRBV27 and TRBJ1-5, with D tentatively TRBD1 (5 bases). Trimming removed 5 bases at V and 9 bases at J, with 11 bases between. This CDR3 has 12 residues. Germline V gene lookup returns CDR1 MNHEY and CDR2 SMNVEV (reference sequence). CDR3 DNA: TGTGCCAGCAGTCCCACGGGGGGGCCCCAGCATTTT. It codes for CASSPTGGPQHF.

The chain recombines TRBV5-5 with TRBJ2-1, with 14 bases lining up with TRBD2. This CDR3 comprises 17 residues. In germline, CDR1 is SGHKS, CDR2 YYEKEE (reference sequence). V shed 6 bases and J 6 bases; nucleotides not matched to a gene: 11. The CDR3 loop is CASTGTSGGRGINEQFF. The DNA of the CDR3 is TGTGCCAGCACCGGGACTAGCGGGGGCAGAGGTATCAATGAGCAGTTCTTC. The full variable domain, in which reference TRBV5-5 and TRBJ2-1 provide the parts outside the CDR3, is DAGVTQSPTHLIKTRGQQVTLRCSPISGHKSVSWYQQVLGQGPQFIFQYYEKEERGRGNFPDRFSARQFPNYSSELNVNALLLGDSALYLCASTGTSGGRGINEQFFGPGTRLTVL.

This clone was found once. The V call is TRBV5-1, the J call TRBJ2-7; 8 nucleotides match TRBD1. The CDR3 totals 16 residues. CDR1 is SGHRS, CDR2 YFSETQ, per germline. V trimming: 4 bases; J trimming: 5 bases; junction bases outside the gene matches: 14. The CDR3 here is CASSPAPRQGAHEQYF. For the CDR3, the DNA is TGCGCCAGCAGCCCGGCCCCTCGGCAGGGGGCCCACGAGCAGTACTTC.

This clone came up a few times. The chain recombines TRBV10-1 with TRBJ2-3; TRBD2 agrees at 12 bases. The trim removed 0 bases at V and 14 bases at J, leaving 9 bases unmatched. Germline V lookup: CDR1 WNHNN, CDR2 SYGVQD (reference sequence). The CDR3 is 15 amino acids. The CDR3, as DNA: TGCGCCAGCAGTGAGTCGCGACTAGCGGGGGCCCCGTGGTATTTT. Its protein is CASSESRLAGAPWYF.

CDR3 DNA: TGTGCCAGCAGTGAACTAGCGGGAGGACAAGAGACCCAGTACTTC. Amino acid sequence: CASSELAGGQETQYF. This chain connects TRBV6-1 to TRBJ2-5; 11 bases map to TRBD2. The CDR3 totals 15 residues. Germline CDR1 reads MNHNS; CDR2 reads SASEGT. J gave up 2 bases and V 2 bases, and 1 base lay outside the gene matches.

Only one count was recorded for this clone. The chain carries TRBV6-4 and TRBJ2-6; weak D call: TRBD1 (5 bases). Deletions cut 3 bases from V and 2 bases from J, with 8 bases between. The CDR3 covers 15 residues. Per the germline V gene, CDR1 is MRHNA and CDR2 is SNTAGT. DNA for the CDR3: TGTGCCAGCAGTGAGGAAGGGGCTGGGGCCAACGTCCTGACTTTC. Translation: CASSEEGAGANVLTF.

CDR3 in amino acids: CAWSRLSTSNTEAFF. The CDR3 DNA reads TGTGCCTGGAGTCGACTGAGCACCTCGAACACTGAAGCTTTCTTT. The chain has TRBV30 and TRBJ1-1; D is undetermined. Germline loops: CDR1 GTSNPN, CDR2 SVGIG (reference sequence). The length of the CDR3 is 15 residues. V shed 2 bases and J shed 1 base, with 14 bases lying between them.

This chain uses TRBV5-4 with TRBJ2-3, with unresolved D. Trimming cost V 0 bases and J 0 bases, with 8 bases left between them. CDR1 and CDR2 from the germline V gene are SGHNT and YYREEE (reference sequence). CDR3 size: 15 residues. In DNA form, the CDR3 reads TGTGCCAGCAGCTTGGATACCACTAGCACAGATACGCAGTATTTT. Translation: CASSLDTTSTDTQYF. The whole variable domain, remainder taken from reference TRBV5-4 and TRBJ2-3, is ETGVTQSPTHLIKTRGQQVTLRCSSQSGHNTVSWYQQALGQGPQFIFQYYREEENGRGNFPPRFSGLQFPNYSSELNVNALELDDSALYLCASSLDTTSTDTQYFGPGTRLTVL.

This clone was picked up one time. This rearrangement joins TRBV6-4 to TRBJ2-1; 8 nucleotides agree with TRBD1. Per the germline V gene, CDR1 is MRHNA and CDR2 is SNTAGT. The CDR3 is made up of 15 amino acids. V was pared by 5 bases and J by 3 bases, with 6 bases of the junction left unmatched. The CDR3, as DNA: TGTGCCAGCAGTCAAGGACAGGGATACTACAATGAGCAGTTCTTC. Translation: CASSQGQGYYNEQFF.

This clone was counted a few times. This chain links TRBV5-1 with TRBJ1-1; 8 nucleotides line up with TRBD1. The V gene end was trimmed by 7 bases and the J gene end by 8 bases; junction bases not matched to a gene: 4. The CDR3 covers 11 residues. CDR1 and CDR2 (germline): SGHRS, YFSETQ. Here the CDR3 DNA reads TGCGCCAGCGCCGACAGGGGCGAAGCTTTCTTT. Residues: CASADRGEAFF.